Included here is one TCR beta chain sequence, with context. Its antigen is undetermined. The sample is drawn from a study of CXCR3-negative and CXCR3-positive naive CD8 T cells. Findings and limits, study-wide: Hydrophobicity was higher for TRB CDR3s found in CXCR3-positive naive cells than in CXCR3-negative naive cells. Whereas memory cells differed, naive CXCR3-negative and CXCR3-positive cells shared similar TRBV-TRBJ usage. Each naive subset displayed comparably high diversity, whereas memory CD8+ cells displayed much lower diversity. Fresh PBMCs served for most assays, and CXCR3 expression fell partially after cryopreservation.

The authors made the TRB cDNA libraries by 5' RACE using UMI labels. TCRdb reprocessed the 5' RACE reads, with one entry per CDR3 protein and no DNA. This table lists some 99,000 distinct CDR3 sequences. The CDR3 has 14 amino acids. Germline V gives CDR1 KGHSH, CDR2 LQKENI. Sorts that each held around 300,000 cells were run in triplicate for every CD8+ T cell subset. The chain employs TRBV18 and TRBJ2-1; TCRdb names TRBD1, which stays unverified in the absence of DNA. This clonotype originated in a human donor in good health. Some clones in this sample may be carry-over from other donors' samples. The material sequenced was naive CXCR3+ CD8+ T cells from blood. Subset noted: CD45RO-CCR7+CD27+CD95- naive CD8+ T cells expressing CXCR3 (TNR3+). CDR3 sequence reads: CASSGENRANEQFF. Variable domain in full (rest from reference TRBV18 and TRBJ2-1): NAGVMQNPRHLVRRRGQEARLRCSPMKGHSHVYWYRQLPEEGLKFMVYLQKENIIDESGMPKERFSAEFPKEGPSILRIQQVVRGDSAAYFCASSGENRANEQFFGPGTRLTVL.